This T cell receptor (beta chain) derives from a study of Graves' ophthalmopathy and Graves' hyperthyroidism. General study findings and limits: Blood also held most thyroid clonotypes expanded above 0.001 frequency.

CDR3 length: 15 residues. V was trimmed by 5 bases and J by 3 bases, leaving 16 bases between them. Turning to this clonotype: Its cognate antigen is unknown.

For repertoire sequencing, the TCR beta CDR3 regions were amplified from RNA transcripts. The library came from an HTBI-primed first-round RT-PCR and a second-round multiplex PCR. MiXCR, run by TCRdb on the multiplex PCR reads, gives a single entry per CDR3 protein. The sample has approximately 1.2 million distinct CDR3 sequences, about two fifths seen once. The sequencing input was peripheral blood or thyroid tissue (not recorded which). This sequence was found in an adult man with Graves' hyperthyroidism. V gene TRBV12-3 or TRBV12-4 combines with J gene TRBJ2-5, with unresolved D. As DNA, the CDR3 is TGTGCCAGCAGTCACTCCACGTTGATCGAAGAGACCCAGTACTTC. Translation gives CASSHSTLIEETQYF.